The clone carrying this TCR beta chain was recorded a few times. What it binds is unknown. With V trimmed by 2 bases and J by 8 bases, 3 bases remained unmatched. Germline CDR1 reads MNHEY; CDR2 reads SVGAGI. The length of the CDR3 is 13 residues. TCRdb analysed the 5' RACE reads with MiXCR anew, one entry per CDR3 protein. This sample has roughly 570,000 distinct CDR3 sequences, with more than 9% found just once. The data were obtained in a study of identical twins. General observations from the study: Fewer insertions were carried by abundant cord blood beta clonotypes, but none was seen in memory repertoires. Surplus twin overlap in beta out-of-frame sequences was less pronounced.

The same data also went into a second study, on yellow fever vaccine responses in identical twins.

The sequence was collected from a woman aged 18-29 years in good health. Sample: PBMCs. The rearrangement uses TRBV6-5 and TRBJ1-2; the match to TRBD1 covers 9 bases. The CDR3 is CASSYGTGSGYTF. CDR3 nucleotides: TGTGCCAGCAGTTACGGGACAGGGTCCGGCTACACCTTC.